The 15 T cell receptor beta chains below all came from one sample that was sequenced in a study of blood T cell repertoires in COVID-19. Repertoires were generated with immunoSEQ multiplex PCR, while TCRdb's copy carries only in-frame clones and drops some. The sample holds around 23,000 clones, 86% seen once. Input material: peripheral blood. The receptor set was obtained from a human donor with acute or convalescent COVID-19. The donor label of this sample is uncertain.

The V call is TRBV6-2 or TRBV6-3, the J call TRBJ2-2, with TRBD1 matching 7 bases. Germline CDR1 is MNHEY and CDR2 is SVGEGT. With V trimmed by 0 bases and J by 1 base, 5 bases remained unmatched. There are 17 residues in the CDR3. This CDR3 reads CASSYSSRTGNTGELFF. Written as DNA, the CDR3 is TGTGCCAGCAGTTACTCGTCCCGGACAGGGAACACCGGGGAGCTGTTTTTT.

The V gene is TRBV19, the J gene TRBJ2-2; 10 bases line up with TRBD1. Trimming cost V 5 bases and J 0 bases; bases outside gene matches: 3. The CDR3 contains 16 residues. Per germline, CDR1 LNHDA and CDR2 SQIVND (reference sequence). Here the CDR3 DNA reads TGTGCCAGTAGTCTCGGACAGGGGGCGAACACCGGGGAGCTGTTTTTT. This gives the protein CASSLGQGANTGELFF.

V and J are TRBV6-1 and TRBJ1-2, with unresolved D. CDR3 length: 13 residues. Germline V gene lookup returns CDR1 MNHNS and CDR2 SASEGT. V lost 0 bases and J lost 8, with 10 bases in between. This CDR3 is CASSEARTWGYTF. DNA of the CDR3: TGTGCCAGCAGTGAAGCCCGGACTTGGGGCTACACCTTC.

The chain carries TRBV19 and TRBJ2-4; 9 bases align to TRBD2. V lost 8 bases and J lost 1; bases outside the gene matches: 15. The germline V gene encodes CDR1 LNHDA and CDR2 SQIVND (reference sequence). This CDR3 has 18 amino acids. The CDR3 DNA reads TGTGCCAGTCAAGCAGGATGGCGGGAGGGCCGGGCCAAAAACATTCAGTACTTC. Its protein product is CASQAGWREGRAKNIQYF.

The chain joins TRBV6-1 to TRBJ1-2; the match to TRBD1 covers 10 bases. V lost 3 bases to trimming and J lost 8 bases; unmatched junction nucleotides: 6. The CDR3 spans 14 residues. The germline V gene encodes CDR1 MNHNS and CDR2 SASEGT. In nucleotides, the CDR3 is TGTGCCAGCAGTGATGGGGACAGGGGCTGGGGCTACACCTTC. This encodes CASSDGDRGWGYTF.

The chain joins TRBV7-2 to TRBJ2-2, with TRBD2 identical over 10 bases. Germline CDR1 SGHTA, CDR2 FQGNSA. This CDR3 contains 15 residues. V shed 7 bases and J 4 bases; nucleotides not matched to a gene: 6. CDR3 nucleotide sequence: TGTGCCAGCAACAGCGGGGGGGGCGGCACCGGGGAGCTGTTTTTT. It specifies CASNSGGGGTGELFF.

The chain is built from TRBV19 and TRBJ2-4; TRBD1 is a possible D gene (5 bases). CDR1 is LNHDA and CDR2 is SQIVND in the germline V gene (reference sequence). V was shortened by 5 bases and J by 1 base, with 15 bases between the two germline ends. CDR3 length: 16 residues. The CDR3 DNA follows: TGTGCCAGTAGTGGGGCCCCCACCGGCGCCAAAAACATTCAGTACTTC. This codes for CASSGAPTGAKNIQYF.

The rearrangement joins TRBV11-3 to TRBJ2-2, with TRBD2 matching 7 bases. The CDR3 totals 17 residues. Germline CDR1 and CDR2: SGHNT and YENEEA. V lost 5 bases and J lost 1; bases outside the gene matches: 10. Here the CDR3 DNA reads TGTGCCAGCAGCCCCGCTAGCGGAGCCATGAACACCGGGGAGCTGTTTTTT. Translated: CASSPASGAMNTGELFF.

The rearrangement uses TRBV7-2 and TRBJ2-7, with D uncertain. V was shortened by 6 bases and J by 0 bases, with 12 bases between the two germline ends. Germline CDR1 SGHTA, CDR2 FQGNSA. CDR3 length: 14 residues. CDR3 bases: TGTGCCAGCAGGCGGCAGTTGAGCTCCTACGAGCAGTACTTC. This translates into CASRRQLSSYEQYF.

The chain combines TRBV27 with TRBJ1-6, with D uncertain. The CDR3 has 14 amino acids. The V gene's germline CDR1 is MNHEY and CDR2 SMNVEV (reference sequence). The V gene lost 2 bases and the J gene lost 7 bases, with 9 bases spanning the gap. The CDR3 DNA is TGTGCCAGCAGTTTAGAGGTTTTCAATTCACCCCTCCACTTT. Translated: CASSLEVFNSPLHF.

This clone was picked up a small number of times. This rearrangement joins TRBV5-4 to TRBJ2-7, with 8 bases identical to TRBD2. Losses at the gene ends were 4 bases for V and 8 bases for J; bases not matched to a gene: 11. In germline, CDR1 is SGHNT, CDR2 YYREEE (reference sequence). This CDR3 spans 14 amino acids. The CDR3 bases are TGTGCCAGCAGCGCCTCCGGAGCGGGAGAAAAGCAGTACTTC. It translates to CASSASGAGEKQYF. Full variable domain (rest looked up from reference TRBV5-4 and TRBJ2-7): ETGVTQSPTHLIKTRGQQVTLRCSSQSGHNTVSWYQQALGQGPQFIFQYYREEENGRGNFPPRFSGLQFPNYSSELNVNALELDDSALYLCASSASGAGEKQYFGPGTRLTVT.

Worth noting for this clone: Other DNA sequences in this sample translate to the same CDR3. The chain links TRBV7-2 to TRBJ1-2; D is perhaps TRBD1 (6 bases). The CDR3 runs 15 residues. Germline V gives CDR1 SGHTA, CDR2 FQGNSA. V lost 1 base, J lost 7 bases, and 16 bases lay in between. In DNA form, the CDR3 reads TGTGCCAGCAGCTTAGATCCCAGGGGAGGGGGTGGCTACACCTTC. Translating gives CASSLDPRGGGGYTF.

This chain uses TRBV19 with TRBJ2-4; 8 nucleotides agree with TRBD1. The CDR3 runs 13 residues. V lost 2 bases to trimming and J lost 7 bases; unmatched junction nucleotides: 1. Germline-derived CDR1 and CDR2 are LNHDA and SQIVND (reference sequence). In DNA, the CDR3 is TGTGCCAGTAGTATACAGGGGGCGAACATTCAGTACTTC. Translation gives CASSIQGANIQYF.

The J gene is TRBJ1-4, the V gene TRBV5-1, with D unclear. The CDR3 runs 16 residues. Germline assignment: CDR1 SGHRS and CDR2 YFSETQ. The ends were cut back, 4 bases at V and 5 bases at J, with 18 bases in the middle. CDR3 nucleotide sequence: TGCGCCAGCAGCCCTGGAGGGATGGATTTAAATGAAAAACTGTTTTTT. Its translation is CASSPGGMDLNEKLFF.

This chain links TRBV5-1 with TRBJ2-1, with 14 bases identical to TRBD2. Trimming cost V 1 base and J 7 bases; bases outside gene matches: 10. Germline-derived CDR1 and CDR2 are SGHRS and YFSETQ. The CDR3 spans 18 residues. The CDR3: CASSLWGLAGVGENEQFF. CDR3 DNA sequence: TGCGCCAGCAGCTTGTGGGGACTAGCGGGAGTAGGTGAAAATGAGCAGTTCTTC.